This T cell receptor (beta chain) is drawn from a study of neurological immune-mediated disorders. Overall study findings and caveats: Expanded clones shared no CDR3 amino acid sequences across subjects, suggesting private repertoires in all groups. HTLV-1-associated myelopathy ranked highest for TCR clonal expansion and multiple sclerosis lowest, beneath healthy controls.

Germline V gives CDR1 KGHSH, CDR2 LQKENI. The CDR3 consists of 15 residues. V shed 5 bases and J shed 0 bases, with 10 bases lying between them. Each TCR transcript was tagged with a 10-nucleotide random UMI during 5'RACE. Via MiXCR, TCRdb re-called the 5' RACE reads, giving one row per CDR3 protein. The sample has 15,000 to 20,000 distinct CDR3 sequences, about 20% seen once; the top ten hold more than 20%. Comments on this clonotype: Its specificity is not known.

This receptor was taken from a man between 50 and 59 years old in good health. Sequenced: PBMCs. The rearrangement uses TRBV18 and TRBJ2-2; no clear D gene. The CDR3 nucleotides read TGTGCCAGCTCAGGCGGCAACACGAACACCGGGGAGCTGTTTTTT. Protein product: CASSGGNTNTGELFF.